This T cell receptor beta chain was obtained from a study of T cell responses to AZD1222 COVID-19 vaccine. Notes on the study in general: Scientists sampled the repertoires only once the peak T cell response had passed.

This CDR3 contains 13 residues. The trim removed 7 bases at V and 5 bases at J, leaving 6 bases unmatched. In germline, CDR1 is LNHDA, CDR2 SQIVND (reference sequence). On this clone: No antigen is known for it.

Profiled with immunoSEQ multiplex PCR; TCRdb holds only in-frame clones, not every one. The sample contains around 89,000 clones, roughly 88% of which appear only once. The clonotype comes from an adult in good health. The V call is TRBV19, the J call TRBJ1-1; 8 bases agree with TRBD1. Sample: peripheral blood, taken on day 0 of AZD1222 vaccination. CDR3: CASTDREGTEAFF. The CDR3 DNA is TGTGCCAGTACGGACAGGGAGGGGACTGAAGCTTTCTTT.